Given below is one TCR beta chain in context. Authors' processing steps: Amplification with reference gene primers provided the estimates of nucleated cell counts. Method: immunoSEQ multiplex PCR; TCRdb's copy keeps in-frame clones and lacks some. V and J calls plus clone size are reproduced from that table; the DNA served to infer D and trimming. The data contain about 160,000 clones, 60% to 80% of them singletons. This entry comes from a study of blood T cell repertoires in COVID-19. About the study: The analysed material was cDNA or gDNA that came from T cells, B-cell-depleted T cells, or PBMCs.

Sequenced: peripheral blood. The sequence was obtained from a man between 70 and 80 years old with acute or convalescent COVID-19.

CDR3 amino acids: CASMGRDRSPHYGYTF. CDR3 DNA: TGTGCCAGCATGGGACGGGACAGGTCTCCTCACTATGGCTACACCTTC. V usage is TRBV6-6 and J usage is TRBJ1-2, with 8 bases matching TRBD1. Germline loops: CDR1 MNHNY, CDR2 SVGAGI (reference sequence). V lost 7 bases, J lost 3 bases, and 13 bases stayed unmatched. There are 16 residues in the CDR3.